A single sample is the source of the 26 T cell receptor beta chains below, sequenced in a study of cytomegalovirus exposure and HLA in healthy donors (dated by TCRdb to 2017 to 2019). Library construction relied on the immunoSEQ multiplex PCR assay. For the multiplex PCR, a mixture combining 60 forward primers for TCR Vbeta segments and 13 reverse primers for TCR Jbeta segments was used. What TCRdb holds here is the immuneACCESS table cut down to in-frame rearrangements. Part of the clones is not present; checked against another copy, under half of the missing clones reflect an unresolved V gene, and the others are unexplained. The sample table lists about 110,000 clones, about 76% of them with a count of one. The leading ten clones occupy over 2% of the sample. Sequenced: PBMCs. The source is a woman in her 30s in good health and CMV-seronegative.

This clone has more than one count but fewer than ten. The rearrangement uses TRBV28 and TRBJ1-2; TRBD1 might be the D (5 bases). The CDR3 spans 13 residues. Germline V lookup: CDR1 MDHEN, CDR2 SYDVKM. V was trimmed by 3 bases and J by 8 bases, leaving 13 bases between them. CDR3 residues: CASSLKAGRGYTF. The DNA of the CDR3 is TGTGCCAGCAGTTTGAAGGCAGGGAGGGGCTACACCTTC.

This clone was seen only a few times. The chain links TRBV5-4 to TRBJ1-2; no clear D. Trimming left V 4 bases short and J 2 bases short, with 12 bases between. The CDR3 is made up of 14 amino acids. CDR1 and CDR2 (germline): SGHNT, YYREEE (reference sequence). In DNA form, the CDR3 reads TGTGCCAGCAGCCCCATCAGCGGGAACTATGGCTACACCTTC. Translating gives CASSPISGNYGYTF. Using reference TRBV5-4 and TRBJ1-2 for the parts outside the CDR3, the full variable domain is ETGVTQSPTHLIKTRGQQVTLRCSSQSGHNTVSWYQQALGQGPQFIFQYYREEENGRGNFPPRFSGLQFPNYSSELNVNALELDDSALYLCASSPISGNYGYTFGSGTRLTVV.

DNA of the CDR3: TGTGCCAGCAGCGCCTCAACACCCATGAACACTGAAGCTTTCTTT. Amino acids: CASSASTPMNTEAFF. The rearrangement uses TRBV13 and TRBJ1-1, with no clear D. The germline gives CDR1 PRHDT, CDR2 FYEKMQ (reference sequence). Between the trimmed V and J ends, which lost 5 bases and 0 bases, there was a span of 13 bases. CDR3 length: 15 amino acids.

This clone has more than one count but fewer than ten. The CDR3 protein is CASSSQGGTEAFF. DNA for the CDR3: TGTGCCAGCAGCTCACAGGGCGGGACTGAAGCTTTCTTT. The chain has TRBV7-6 and TRBJ1-1; maybe TRBD1 (6 bases). The CDR3 sequence is 13 residues long. Per germline, CDR1 SGHVS and CDR2 FNYEAQ. V dropped 4 bases and J dropped 5 bases, with 11 bases sitting between them.

The genes are TRBV5-1 and TRBJ2-6; D might be TRBD1 (5 bases). Germline V gene lookup returns CDR1 SGHRS and CDR2 YFSETQ. The CDR3 has 17 amino acids. V dropped 0 bases and J dropped 2 bases, with 12 bases sitting between them. CDR3 region: CASSLVGAGAGANVLTF. The CDR3 region has the DNA TGCGCCAGCAGCTTGGTTGGGGCTGGGGCTGGGGCCAACGTCCTGACTTTC.

This sequence joins TRBV18 and TRBJ1-1; TRBD1 matches 12 bases. The trim removed 3 bases at V and 7 bases at J, leaving 9 bases unmatched. The germline V gene encodes CDR1 KGHSH and CDR2 LQKENI. The CDR3 is 16 residues long. The CDR3 DNA reads TGTGCCAGCTCACCGGGACAGGGGGCGGTAGGATTTGAAGCTTTCTTT. Protein: CASSPGQGAVGFEAFF.

This chain uses TRBV15 with TRBJ2-2; no firm D call. The CDR3 is made up of 16 amino acids. The ends were cut back, 1 base at V and 0 bases at J, with 9 bases in the middle. Germline assignment: CDR1 LNHNV and CDR2 YYDKDF (reference sequence). The CDR3 protein is CATSRGGYPNTGELFF. DNA for the CDR3: TGTGCCACCAGCAGAGGAGGCTATCCGAACACCGGGGAGCTGTTTTTT.

The V and J genes are TRBV5-1 and TRBJ2-1; D remains ambiguous. The CDR3 runs 15 residues. Between the trimmed V and J ends, which lost 4 bases and 0 bases, there was a span of 11 bases. Germline lookup yields CDR1 SGHRS and CDR2 YFSETQ. The CDR3 DNA is TGCGCCAGCAGCGAGACTCGGAGCTCCTACAATGAGCAGTTCTTC. Translating gives CASSETRSSYNEQFF. Using reference TRBV5-1 and TRBJ2-1 for the parts outside the CDR3, the full variable domain is KAGVTQTPRYLIKTRGQQVTLSCSPISGHRSVSWYQQTPGQGLQFLFEYFSETQRNKGNFPGRFSGRQFSNSRSEMNVSTLELGDSALYLCASSETRSSYNEQFFGPGTRLTVL.

The J gene is TRBJ2-1, the V gene TRBV12-2; the table names TRBD2, a call not compared with the DNA. TRBV12-2 is a pseudogene segment. CDR3 length: 17 residues. DNA of the CDR3: TGTGCAAGTCGCTTACCATTAGCGGGAGGGGTCTACAATGAGCAGTTCTTC. Amino acid sequence: CASRLPLAGGVYNEQFF.

The chain uses TRBV6-6 and TRBJ2-4; a weak D match, TRBD1 (6 bases). Germline CDR1 reads MNHNY; CDR2 reads SVGAGI (reference sequence). This CDR3 region has 15 residues. The germline V and J ends were trimmed by 4 bases and 2 bases, with 12 bases remaining between them. The CDR3 DNA is TGTGCCAGCAGTTCCCTCCAGGGGACCAAAAACATTCAGTACTTC. Protein: CASSSLQGTKNIQYF.

The chain carries TRBV11-3 and TRBJ2-5; TRBD1 might be the D (5 bases). Germline V gives CDR1 SGHNT, CDR2 YENEEA. The V end lost 4 bases, the J end lost 1 base, and 13 bases lay between the germline ends. The length of the CDR3 is 15 residues. In DNA form, the CDR3 reads TGTGCCAGCAGCTCAGGCCAGGGTTTCCAAGAGACCCAGTACTTC. Translating gives CASSSGQGFQETQYF.

The V and J genes are TRBV7-9 and TRBJ2-7; 8 bases are shared with TRBD2. The CDR3 loop spans 17 amino acids. Germline assignment: CDR1 SEHNR and CDR2 FQNEAQ (reference sequence). The trim removed 0 bases at V and 2 bases at J, leaving 9 bases unmatched. CDR3 loop: CASSLAGSSGSTYEQYF. The DNA of the CDR3 is TGTGCCAGCAGCTTAGCAGGCTCTAGCGGGTCCACCTACGAGCAGTACTTC.

The rearrangement uses TRBV6-6 and TRBJ2-5; D gene unclear. V lost 5 bases and J lost 2, with 6 bases in between. The CDR3 extends over 12 amino acids. The germline CDR1 and CDR2 sequences are MNHNY and SVGAGI (reference sequence). CDR3 amino acids: CASSTYQETQYF. The CDR3 DNA sequence: TGTGCCAGCAGTACTTATCAAGAGACCCAGTACTTC.

This clone was seen more than once but under ten times. The chain combines TRBV20-1 with TRBJ2-5; D gene ambiguous. The CDR3 is 10 residues long. Trimming removed 6 bases at V and 2 bases at J, with 4 bases between. Germline V lookup: CDR1 DFQATT, CDR2 SNEGSKA (reference sequence). CDR3: CSAQQETQYF. The CDR3 DNA follows: TGCAGTGCCCAGCAAGAGACCCAGTACTTC.

The CDR3 DNA reads TGCGCCAGCAGCGGGGTAGGACTAGCGGGAGTAAGTGAGCAGTTCTTC. Translation gives CASSGVGLAGVSEQFF. The chain uses TRBV5-1 and TRBJ2-1; 13 nucleotides agree with TRBD2. With V trimmed by 4 bases and J by 9 bases, 10 bases remained unmatched. Germline V gene sequence: CDR1 SGHRS, CDR2 YFSETQ. CDR3 length equals 16 residues.

The V gene is TRBV7-6, the J gene TRBJ2-1, with TRBD1 matching over 8 bases. V gave up 5 bases and J gave up 0 bases; unmatched junction bases: 12. This CDR3 region has 18 residues. The germline V gene encodes CDR1 SGHVS and CDR2 FNYEAQ. CDR3 in amino acids: CASSLGTGTLSSYNEQFF. CDR3 coding DNA: TGTGCCAGCAGCCTCGGGACAGGTACCTTGAGCTCCTACAATGAGCAGTTCTTC.

CDR3 protein: CAISGGDTNEQFF. CDR3 DNA: TGTGCCATCAGTGGGGGGGATACCAATGAGCAGTTCTTC. The rearrangement links TRBV10-3 to TRBJ2-1, with a weak D call TRBD2 (6 bases). V lost 4 bases and J lost 6, with 10 bases in between. The CDR3 is made up of 13 amino acids. Germline lookup yields CDR1 ENHRY and CDR2 SYGVKD.

J is TRBJ2-5 and V is TRBV27; the D is unclear. The tail of the sequence fits TRBJ2-7 better, so the J call may be wrong. The V gene's germline CDR1 is MNHEY and CDR2 SMNVEV (reference sequence). This CDR3 region has 13 residues. The CDR3: CASSSRKAYEQYF. In nucleotides, the CDR3 is TGTGCCAGCAGTTCGCGGAAGGCTTACGAGCAGTACTTC.

J is TRBJ2-3 and V is TRBV19, with a possible D match to TRBD2 (5 bases). V was trimmed by 5 bases and J by 2 bases, leaving 11 bases between them. Per the germline V gene, CDR1 is LNHDA and CDR2 is SQIVND (reference sequence). The CDR3 contains 14 residues. CDR3 in DNA: TGTGCCAGTAGTCCCCGGGGAGACACAGATACGCAGTATTTT. It specifies CASSPRGDTDTQYF.

V is TRBV7-2 and J is TRBJ2-7; D perhaps matches TRBD2 (5 bases). Germline CDR1 is SGHTA and CDR2 is FQGNSA. The V end lost 1 base, the J end lost 0 bases, and 13 bases lay between the germline ends. The CDR3 covers 16 residues. The CDR3 DNA reads TGTGCCAGCAGCTTAGAAGGTCCGCGGGTCTCCTACGAGCAGTACTTC. Protein: CASSLEGPRVSYEQYF.

The V call is TRBV7-2, the J call TRBJ2-7; possible D gene TRBD2, 6 bases. This CDR3 has 13 residues. V lost 0 bases and J lost 5, with 8 bases in between. The germline V gene encodes CDR1 SGHTA and CDR2 FQGNSA. The CDR3 loop reads CASSLAGGHEQYF. The CDR3 DNA sequence: TGTGCCAGCAGCTTAGCGGGAGGCCACGAGCAGTACTTC. The full variable domain, with the rest looked up from reference TRBV7-2 and TRBJ2-7, is GAGVSQSPSNKVTEKGKDVELRCDPISGHTALYWYRQSLGQGLEFLIYFQGNSAPDKSGLPSDRFSAERTGGSVSTLTIQRTQQEDSAVYLCASSLAGGHEQYFGPGTRLTVT.

This clone was seen only once. The chain carries TRBV7-2 and TRBJ1-2; D gene ambiguous. Germline CDR1 SGHTA, CDR2 FQGNSA. This CDR3 is 14 amino acids long. The germline V and J ends were trimmed by 2 bases and 2 bases, with 9 bases remaining between them. CDR3 amino acids: CASSLSRSNYGYTF. As DNA, the CDR3 is TGTGCCAGCAGCTTAAGTAGAAGCAACTATGGCTACACCTTC. Variable domain in full (rest from reference TRBV7-2 and TRBJ1-2): GAGVSQSPSNKVTEKGKDVELRCDPISGHTALYWYRQSLGQGLEFLIYFQGNSAPDKSGLPSDRFSAERTGGSVSTLTIQRTQQEDSAVYLCASSLSRSNYGYTFGSGTRLTVV.

CDR3 residues: CASRINRGDYGYTF. The CDR3 nucleotides read TGCGCCAGCAGAATAAACAGGGGGGACTATGGCTACACCTTC. The chain uses TRBV5-1 and TRBJ1-2; 8 bases fit TRBD1. The germline V gene has CDR1 SGHRS and CDR2 YFSETQ. The trim removed 5 bases at V and 3 bases at J, leaving 6 bases unmatched. The CDR3 has 14 amino acids.

This chain connects TRBV4-1 to TRBJ2-3; TRBD2 matches 7 bases. The CDR3 consists of 18 residues. Germline CDR1 MGHRA, CDR2 YSYEKL. V dropped 1 base and J dropped 4; count of bases not matched to a gene: 14. The CDR3 sequence: CASSQGGFRSGTADTQYF. The CDR3 region has the DNA TGCGCCAGCAGCCAAGGGGGTTTTAGAAGCGGGACGGCAGATACGCAGTATTTT.

The chain couples TRBV27 to TRBJ2-7; 9 bases agree with TRBD2. Germline-derived CDR1 and CDR2 are MNHEY and SMNVEV (reference sequence). The CDR3 runs to 14 residues. The trim removed 3 bases at V and 5 bases at J, leaving 5 bases unmatched. The CDR3, as DNA: TGTGCCAGCAGTTTGGAAGCGGGAGGTCACGAGCAGTACTTC. It yields the protein CASSLEAGGHEQYF.

The V gene is TRBV9, the J gene TRBJ1-1; the D gene is possibly TRBD1 (6 bases). With 1 base removed from V and 6 bases from J, the gap between germline ends came to 10 bases. The CDR3 runs to 13 residues. CDR1 is SGDLS and CDR2 is YYNGEE in the germline V gene. CDR3 sequence (DNA): TGTGCCAGCAGCGTATTGGGGACATCTGAAGCTTTCTTT. This gives the protein CASSVLGTSEAFF.